The clone carrying this T cell receptor beta chain showed up just a few times. Germline V gene lookup returns CDR1 SGHRS and CDR2 YFSETQ. The V end was cut by 4 bases, the J end by 2 bases, with 15 bases between. This CDR3 is built from 15 residues. This sample is drawn from a study of identical twins. One entry per CDR3 protein, called by TCRdb with MiXCR from the 5' RACE reads. The data hold 430,000 or so distinct CDR3 sequences, with more than 20% observed a single time. The same data also went into a second study, on T cells expressing NK-cell markers. Per that study: Source material for TCR beta repertoires consisted of sorted CD3+CD56+NKG2C+, CD3+CD56+NKG2C- and CD3+CD56-NKG2C+ T cells.

This sequence originates from a woman younger than 30 in good health. Specimen: CD4+ T cells sorted from blood. The chain employs TRBV5-1 and TRBJ2-5; D is possibly TRBD1 (6 bases). The CDR3 DNA reads TGCGCCAGCAGCCCAACGAGGACAGAACAAGAGACCCAGTACTTC. This translates into CASSPTRTEQETQYF.